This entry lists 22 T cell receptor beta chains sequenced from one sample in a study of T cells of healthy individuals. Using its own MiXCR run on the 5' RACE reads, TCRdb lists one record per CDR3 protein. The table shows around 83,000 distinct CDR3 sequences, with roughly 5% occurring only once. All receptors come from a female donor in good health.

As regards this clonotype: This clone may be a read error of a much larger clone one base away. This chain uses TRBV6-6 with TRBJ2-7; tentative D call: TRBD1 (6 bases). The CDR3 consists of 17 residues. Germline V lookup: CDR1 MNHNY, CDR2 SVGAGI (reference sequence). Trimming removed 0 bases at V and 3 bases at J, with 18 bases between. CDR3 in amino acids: CASSYSRRQGTFYEQYF. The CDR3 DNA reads TGTGCCAGCAGTTACTCGAGGCGGCAGGGGACATTCTACGAGCAGTACTTC.

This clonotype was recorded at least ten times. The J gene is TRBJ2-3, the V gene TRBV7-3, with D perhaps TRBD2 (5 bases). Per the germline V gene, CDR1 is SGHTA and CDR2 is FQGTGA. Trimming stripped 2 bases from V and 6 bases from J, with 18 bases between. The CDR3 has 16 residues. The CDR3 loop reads CASSLFYEGAVDTQYF. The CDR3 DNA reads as TGTGCCAGCAGCTTATTTTATGAGGGAGCGGTTGATACGCAGTATTTT.

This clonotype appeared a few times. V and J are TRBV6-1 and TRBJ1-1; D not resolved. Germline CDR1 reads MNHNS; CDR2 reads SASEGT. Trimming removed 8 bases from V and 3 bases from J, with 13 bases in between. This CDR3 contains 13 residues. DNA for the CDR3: TGTGCCAGCGAATCGGATCTGGACACTGAAGCTTTCTTT. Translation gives CASESDLDTEAFF.

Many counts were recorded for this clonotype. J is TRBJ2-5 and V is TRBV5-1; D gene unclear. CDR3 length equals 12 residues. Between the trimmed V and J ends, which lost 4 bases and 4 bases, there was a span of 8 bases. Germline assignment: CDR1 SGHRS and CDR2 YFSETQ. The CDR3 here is CASSAERETQYF. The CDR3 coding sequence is TGCGCCAGCAGCGCCGAGAGAGAGACCCAGTACTTC.

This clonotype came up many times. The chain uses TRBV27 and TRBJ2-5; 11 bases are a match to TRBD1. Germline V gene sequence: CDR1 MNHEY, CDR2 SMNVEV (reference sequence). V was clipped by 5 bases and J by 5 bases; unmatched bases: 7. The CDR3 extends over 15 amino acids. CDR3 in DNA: TGTGCCAGCAGTCCTCGGACAGGGGGCAGGGAGACCCAGTACTTC. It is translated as CASSPRTGGRETQYF.

The DNA for the CDR3 is TGTGCCAGCAGCCGGACTGAAAAACTGTTTTTT. Its protein product is CASSRTEKLFF. V and J are TRBV28 and TRBJ1-4; no definite D call. There are 11 residues in the CDR3. V lost 6 bases to trimming and J lost 7 bases, with 6 bases between them. The germline gives CDR1 MDHEN, CDR2 SYDVKM.

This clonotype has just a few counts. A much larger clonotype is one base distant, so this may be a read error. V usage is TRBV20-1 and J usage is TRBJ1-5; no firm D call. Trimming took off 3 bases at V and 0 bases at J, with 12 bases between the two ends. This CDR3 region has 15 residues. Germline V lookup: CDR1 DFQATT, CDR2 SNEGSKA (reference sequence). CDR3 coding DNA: TGCAGTGCTAGTAAAGCCGTAGTTAGCAATCAGCCCCAGCATTTT. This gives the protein CSASKAVVSNQPQHF.

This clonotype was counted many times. The CDR3 DNA sequence: TGTGCCAGCAGTGGACAGGGCGCAGACGCTTTCTTT. It specifies CASSGQGADAFF. The rearrangement uses TRBV6-2 or TRBV6-3 and TRBJ1-1; 8 positions agree with TRBD1. Per the germline V gene, CDR1 is MNHEY and CDR2 is SVGEGT. V lost 5 bases and J lost 11; bases outside the gene matches: 7. The length of the CDR3 is 12 residues.

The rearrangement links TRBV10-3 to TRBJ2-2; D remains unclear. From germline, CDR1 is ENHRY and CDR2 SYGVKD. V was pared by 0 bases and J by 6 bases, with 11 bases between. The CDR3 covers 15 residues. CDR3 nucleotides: TGTGCCATCAGTGAGTCGGCCGGCGTAGCCGGGGAGCTGTTTTTT. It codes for CAISESAGVAGELFF.

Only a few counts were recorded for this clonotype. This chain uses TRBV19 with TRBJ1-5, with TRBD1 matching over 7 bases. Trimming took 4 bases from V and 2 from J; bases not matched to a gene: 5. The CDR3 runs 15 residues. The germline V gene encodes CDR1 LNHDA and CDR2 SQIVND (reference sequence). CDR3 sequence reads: CASSKGQSGNQPQHF. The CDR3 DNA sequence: TGTGCCAGTAGTAAGGGACAGTCGGGCAATCAGCCCCAGCATTTT.

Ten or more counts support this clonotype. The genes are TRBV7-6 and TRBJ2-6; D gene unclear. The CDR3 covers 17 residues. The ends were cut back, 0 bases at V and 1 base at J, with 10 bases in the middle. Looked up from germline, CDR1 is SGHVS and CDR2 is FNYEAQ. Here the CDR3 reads CASSLALVASGANVLTF. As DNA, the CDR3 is TGTGCCAGCAGCTTAGCTTTAGTGGCTTCTGGGGCCAACGTCCTGACTTTC.

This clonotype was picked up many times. CDR3 sequence: CASSLSTGGLYGGEQFF. CDR3 DNA: TGTGCCAGCAGTTTATCTACAGGGGGTTTGTATGGTGGTGAGCAGTTCTTC. The chain joins TRBV28 to TRBJ2-1; TRBD1 agrees at 8 bases. The germline V gene has CDR1 MDHEN and CDR2 SYDVKM. Trimming took 1 base from V and 9 from J; bases not matched to a gene: 14. This CDR3 region has 17 residues.

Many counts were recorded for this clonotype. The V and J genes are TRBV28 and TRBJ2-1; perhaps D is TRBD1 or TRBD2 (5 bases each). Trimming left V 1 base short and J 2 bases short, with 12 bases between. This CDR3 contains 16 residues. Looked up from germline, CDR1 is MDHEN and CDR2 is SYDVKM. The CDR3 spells CASSLSGDAPYNEQFF. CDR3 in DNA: TGTGCCAGCAGTTTATCTGGGGACGCCCCCTACAATGAGCAGTTCTTC.

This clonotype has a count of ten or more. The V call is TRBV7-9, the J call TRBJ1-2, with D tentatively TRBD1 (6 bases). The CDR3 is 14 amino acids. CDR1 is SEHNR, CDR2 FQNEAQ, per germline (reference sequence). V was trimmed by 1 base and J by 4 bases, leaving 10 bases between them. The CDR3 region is CASSLGGALYGYTF. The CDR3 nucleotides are TGTGCCAGCAGCTTAGGGGGGGCGCTCTATGGCTACACCTTC.

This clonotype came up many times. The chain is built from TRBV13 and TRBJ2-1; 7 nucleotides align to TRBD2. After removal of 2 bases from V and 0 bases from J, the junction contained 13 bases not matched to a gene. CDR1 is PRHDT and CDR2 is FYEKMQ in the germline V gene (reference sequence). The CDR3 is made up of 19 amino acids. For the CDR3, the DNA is TGTGCCAGCAGCTTAAAAGAGGGAGGGCGGCTCTACTCCTACAATGAGCAGTTCTTC. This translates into CASSLKEGGRLYSYNEQFF. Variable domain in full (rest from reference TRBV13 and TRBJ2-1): AAGVIQSPRHLIKEKRETATLKCYPIPRHDTVYWYQQGPGQDPQFLISFYEKMQSDKGSIPDRFSAQQFSDYHSELNMSSLELGDSALYFCASSLKEGGRLYSYNEQFFGPGTRLTVL.

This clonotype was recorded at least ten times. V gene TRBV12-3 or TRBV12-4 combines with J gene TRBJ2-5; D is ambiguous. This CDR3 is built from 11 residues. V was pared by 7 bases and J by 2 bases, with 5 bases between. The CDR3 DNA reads TGTGCCAGCAAGGAACAAGAGACCCAGTACTTC. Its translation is CASKEQETQYF.

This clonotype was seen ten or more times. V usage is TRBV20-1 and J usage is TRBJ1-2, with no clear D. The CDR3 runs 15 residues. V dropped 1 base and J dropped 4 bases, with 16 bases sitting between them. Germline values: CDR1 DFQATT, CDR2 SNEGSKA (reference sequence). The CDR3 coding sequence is TGCAGTGCTAGAGGCGAACGACAAGCTGCCTATGGCTACACCTTC. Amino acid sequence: CSARGERQAAYGYTF.

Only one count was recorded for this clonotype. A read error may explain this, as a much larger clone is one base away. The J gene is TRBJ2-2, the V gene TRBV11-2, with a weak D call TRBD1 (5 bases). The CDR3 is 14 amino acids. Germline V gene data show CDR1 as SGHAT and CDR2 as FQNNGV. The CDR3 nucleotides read TGTGTCAGCAGCCCCACGACAGCAACCGGGGAGCTGTTTTTT. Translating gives CVSSPTTATGELFF. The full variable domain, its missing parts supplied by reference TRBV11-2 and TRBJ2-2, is EAGVAQSPRYKIIEKRQSVAFWCNPISGHATLYWYQQILGQGPKLLIQFQNNGVVDDSQLPKDRFSAERLKGVDSTLKIQPAKLEDSAVYLCVSSPTTATGELFFGEGSRLTVL.

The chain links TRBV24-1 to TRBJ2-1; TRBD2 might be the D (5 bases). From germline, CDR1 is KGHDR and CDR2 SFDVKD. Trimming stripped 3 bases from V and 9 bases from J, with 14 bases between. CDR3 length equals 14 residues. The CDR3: CATSDVAPEGEQFF. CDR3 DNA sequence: TGTGCCACCAGTGATGTAGCCCCCGAGGGTGAGCAGTTCTTC.

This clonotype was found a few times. The CDR3 DNA sequence: TGTGCCAGCAGCCGGACTATTAACAATGAGCAGTTCTTC. Encoded protein: CASSRTINNEQFF. The V and J genes are TRBV3-1 and TRBJ2-1, with D perhaps TRBD2 (6 bases). Per the germline V gene, CDR1 is LGHDT and CDR2 is YNNKEL (reference sequence). V shed 4 bases and J shed 5 bases, with 9 bases lying between them. The CDR3 has 13 amino acids.

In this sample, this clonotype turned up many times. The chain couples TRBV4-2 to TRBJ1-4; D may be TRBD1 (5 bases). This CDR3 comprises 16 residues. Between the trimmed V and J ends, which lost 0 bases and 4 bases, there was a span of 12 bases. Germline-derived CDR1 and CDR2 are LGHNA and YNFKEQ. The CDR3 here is CASSQDMRQLNEKLFF. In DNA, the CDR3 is TGTGCCAGCAGCCAAGATATGCGACAGCTTAATGAAAAACTGTTTTTT.

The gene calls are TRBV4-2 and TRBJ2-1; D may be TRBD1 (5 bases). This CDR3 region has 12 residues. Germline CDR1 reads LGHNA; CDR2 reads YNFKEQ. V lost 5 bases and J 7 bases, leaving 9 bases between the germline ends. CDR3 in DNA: TGTGCCAGCAGCGGTACAGGTAATGAGCAGTTCTTC. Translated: CASSGTGNEQFF.